This T cell receptor beta chain appears in the sequencing data of a study of CD4 and CD8 cells across lung adenocarcinoma regions. Germline V lookup: CDR1 MGHRA, CDR2 YSYEKL. J was trimmed by 3 bases and V by 1 base; bases with no gene match: 6. There are 15 residues in the CDR3. Using its own MiXCR run on the PCR reads, TCRdb lists one record per CDR3 protein. The table shows 9,000 to 10,000 distinct CDR3 sequences, with roughly half occurring only once. This sequence originates from a male donor with lung adenocarcinoma. The CD4 and CD8 labels of this study may be unreliable. The sample comprised CD4+ T cells from the margin of a lung tumor. This chain uses TRBV4-1 with TRBJ2-7; 7 nucleotides agree with TRBD2. CDR3 sequence reads: CASSQGGGLHYEQYF. The CDR3 DNA reads as TGCGCCAGCAGCCAAGGGGGGGGACTTCACTACGAGCAGTACTTC.